This T cell receptor (beta chain) is drawn from a study of blood T cell repertoires in COVID-19. Study-level information: The United States, Italy and Spain supplied acute and convalescent COVID-19 samples. Nucleic acid was either cDNA or gDNA, and it came from T cells, B-cell-depleted T cells, or PBMCs.

Using immunoSEQ multiplex PCR, the repertoire was profiled, and TCRdb retains in-frame clones only, with some absent. The table lists 150,000 to 200,000 clones, 76% of them singletons. Individuals drawn from about two dozen US areas were roughly 18 to 95 years old. Cohorts were based on clinical histories the participants reported. The germline CDR1 and CDR2 sequences are SGHRS and YFSETQ. The CDR3 loop spans 15 amino acids. The ends were cut back, 2 bases at V and 0 bases at J, with 8 bases in the middle. V gene TRBV5-1 combines with J gene TRBJ1-4; D is undetermined. Sequenced input: PBMCs or T cells enriched from blood (not recorded which). This sequence was found in a woman in her forties or fifties with acute COVID-19. CDR3 sequence reads: CASSLQPATNEKLFF. CDR3 coding DNA: TGCGCCAGCAGCTTACAGCCTGCAACTAATGAAAAACTGTTTTTT.